The text below deals with one T cell receptor (beta chain). What it binds is unknown. CDR1 and CDR2 (germline): MGHRA, YSYEKL. Trimming shortened V by 1 base and J by 0 bases, and 13 bases separated the two germline ends. CDR3 size: 16 residues. These data belong to a study of T-cell reconstitution after alpha-beta-depleted transplantation in children. Study-wide findings and caveats: Fresh T-cell production supplied most of the T-cell counts and diversity seen one year after transplant. Reports say that about two months after transplant, the alpha-beta T cells came out of several hundred graft clones that had expanded.

Unique molecular identifiers were incorporated when the TCRbeta library was constructed. TCRdb redid the calling of the PCR reads with MiXCR, one entry per CDR3 protein. The repertoire has around 420,000 distinct CDR3 sequences, around 16% of them found once; the top ten carry over 25%. Sequences were derived from PBMCs, mostly from graft donor cells, sampled 360 days after TCRalphabeta/CD19-depleted stem cell transplant. This clonotype was obtained from a boy younger than two who had a stem cell transplant for Wiskott-Aldrich syndrome, so the T cells may come from the graft donor. The chain uses TRBV4-1 and TRBJ2-7; maybe TRBD2 (6 bases). The CDR3 region is CASSQGPAGGSYEQYF. As DNA, the CDR3 is TGCGCCAGCAGCCAAGGGCCAGCGGGCGGCTCCTACGAGCAGTACTTC.